A selection of T cell receptor beta chains follows, all from one sample in a study of response to subunit inactivated influenza vaccine. A single record per CDR3 protein comes from TCRdb applying MiXCR to the RT-PCR reads. In the table there are about 180,000 distinct CDR3 sequences, approximately 9.2% of which are singletons. The sequencing here drew on non-naive T cells sorted from PBMCs, taken on the day of vaccination. The source of these receptors is a man aged 50 to 59 who received an inactivated influenza vaccine. Each CDR3 is given with its conserved first and last residue. A D gene is named only where the DNA matches it firmly. Some rows mark clone size as missing; the rest say once, few, many or name a class of expanded clone.

d_call: TRBD2; clone_size: few; v_call: TRBV11-2; j_call: TRBJ2-2; cdr3_aa: CASSFRGLRAGGTGELFF; cdr3_nt: TGTGCCAGCAGCTTTAGGGGGCTCAGAGCGGGAGGCACCGGGGAGCTGTTTTTT
d_call: TRBD2; clone_size: NA; v_call: TRBV12-3/TRBV12-4; j_call: TRBJ2-5; cdr3_aa: CASSGSGRGVGTQYF; cdr3_nt: TGTGCCAGCAGTGGGAGCGGGAGAGGGGTAGGGACCCAGTACTTC
d_call: NA; clone_size: few; v_call: TRBV5-6; j_call: TRBJ2-1; cdr3_aa: CASSLLLPGQGLSGGNNEQFF; cdr3_nt: TGTGCCAGCAGCTTGCTTTTACCAGGACAGGGGCTAAGCGGGGGGAACAATGAGCAGTTCTTC
d_call: NA; clone_size: NA; v_call: TRBV4-1; j_call: TRBJ2-4; cdr3_aa: CASSQDHSLAKNIQYF; cdr3_nt: TGCGCCAGCAGCCAAGACCACTCACTAGCCAAAAACATTCAGTACTTC
d_call: NA; clone_size: many; v_call: TRBV6-2/TRBV6-3; j_call: TRBJ2-5; cdr3_aa: CASIFGEDQETQYF; cdr3_nt: TGTGCCAGCATTTTCGGGGAGGATCAAGAGACCCAGTACTTC
d_call: TRBD2; clone_size: few; v_call: TRBV20-1; j_call: TRBJ2-7; cdr3_aa: CSAEGASGRAQDEQYF; cdr3_nt: TGCAGTGCGGAGGGGGCCAGCGGGAGGGCCCAGGACGAGCAGTACTTC
d_call: TRBD1; clone_size: many; v_call: TRBV11-2; j_call: TRBJ1-6; cdr3_aa: CASSQGTGTNSPLHF; cdr3_nt: TGTGCCAGCAGCCAGGGGACAGGGACGAATTCACCCCTCCACTTT
d_call: NA; clone_size: few; v_call: TRBV20-1; j_call: TRBJ2-5; cdr3_aa: CSAEQGSETQYF; cdr3_nt: TGCAGTGCTGAACAGGGATCAGAGACCCAGTACTTC
d_call: NA; clone_size: NA; v_call: TRBV6-1; j_call: TRBJ1-2; cdr3_aa: CVSSEYGYGYTF; cdr3_nt: TGTGTCAGCAGTGAGTATGGCTATGGCTACACCTTC
d_call: TRBD2; clone_size: many; v_call: TRBV12-3/TRBV12-4; j_call: TRBJ2-7; cdr3_aa: CASSGLAAEQYF; cdr3_nt: TGTGCCAGCAGTGGACTAGCTGCCGAGCAGTACTTC
d_call: NA; clone_size: many; v_call: TRBV4-2; j_call: TRBJ2-2; cdr3_aa: CASSQERELFF; cdr3_nt: TGTGCCAGCAGCCAAGAGCGAGAGCTGTTTTTT
d_call: TRBD1; clone_size: many; v_call: TRBV27; j_call: TRBJ1-2; cdr3_aa: CASSFGQGNYGYTF; cdr3_nt: TGTGCCAGCAGTTTCGGACAGGGGAACTATGGCTACACCTTC
d_call: TRBD1; clone_size: many; v_call: TRBV5-1; j_call: TRBJ2-7; cdr3_aa: CASSLGQGAFYEQYF; cdr3_nt: TGCGCCAGCAGCTTGGGCCAGGGGGCCTTCTACGAGCAGTACTTC
d_call: NA; clone_size: NA; v_call: TRBV7-2; j_call: TRBJ2-1; cdr3_aa: CASSLEVGPYNEQFF; cdr3_nt: TGTGCCAGCAGCTTAGAGGTGGGACCCTACAATGAGCAGTTCTTC
d_call: NA; clone_size: NA; v_call: TRBV30; j_call: TRBJ2-3; cdr3_aa: CAWRRIGSITDTQYF; cdr3_nt: TGTGCCTGGAGACGTATCGGGAGTATCACAGATACGCAGTATTTT
d_call: NA; clone_size: few; v_call: TRBV4-2; j_call: TRBJ2-7; cdr3_aa: CASSQDVGVGSYEQYF; cdr3_nt: TGTGCCAGCAGCCAAGATGTGGGAGTAGGGTCCTACGAGCAGTACTTC
d_call: NA; clone_size: few; v_call: TRBV27; j_call: TRBJ1-6; cdr3_aa: CASSLSAPGRTSSYNSPLHF; cdr3_nt: TGTGCCAGCAGTTTGTCCGCGCCCGGCCGGACCTCCTCCTATAATTCACCCCTCCACTTT
d_call: NA; clone_size: many; v_call: TRBV4-3; j_call: TRBJ1-2; cdr3_aa: CASSQTDGAYGYTF; cdr3_nt: TGCGCCAGCAGCCAGACGGACGGGGCCTATGGCTACACCTTC
d_call: TRBD2; clone_size: few; v_call: TRBV20-1; j_call: TRBJ2-5; cdr3_aa: CSARDFLGRTSGGQETQYF; cdr3_nt: TGCAGTGCTAGAGATTTCTTGGGTAGGACTAGCGGGGGCCAAGAGACCCAGTACTTC
d_call: NA; clone_size: many; v_call: TRBV11-2; j_call: TRBJ2-1; cdr3_aa: CASSFSAGSPYEQFF; cdr3_nt: TGTGCCAGCAGCTTTTCGGCAGGGTCCCCTTATGAGCAGTTCTTC
d_call: NA; clone_size: NA; v_call: TRBV18; j_call: TRBJ2-7; cdr3_aa: CASSPTQGREQYF; cdr3_nt: TGTGCCAGCTCACCGACCCAGGGTCGCGAGCAGTACTTC
d_call: NA; clone_size: NA; v_call: TRBV11-2; j_call: TRBJ2-1; cdr3_aa: CASSFLADPYNEQFF; cdr3_nt: TGTGCCAGCAGCTTCTTAGCGGATCCCTACAATGAGCAGTTCTTC
d_call: NA; clone_size: few; v_call: TRBV20-1; j_call: TRBJ2-3; cdr3_aa: CSARDESRDWWRTAQYF; cdr3_nt: TGCAGTGCTAGAGATGAGAGTCGGGACTGGTGGAGGACGGCGCAGTATTTT
d_call: TRBD2; clone_size: many; v_call: TRBV9; j_call: TRBJ2-3; cdr3_aa: CASSAGTNFDTQYF; cdr3_nt: TGTGCCAGCAGCGCCGGGACTAACTTTGATACGCAGTATTTT
d_call: NA; clone_size: few; v_call: TRBV3-1; j_call: TRBJ2-2; cdr3_aa: CASSRGSDTGELFF; cdr3_nt: TGTGCCAGCAGCAGGGGCTCGGACACCGGGGAGCTGTTTTTT
d_call: TRBD1; clone_size: NA; v_call: TRBV20-1; j_call: TRBJ1-4; cdr3_aa: CSATTGTVNEKLFF; cdr3_nt: TGCAGTGCTACAACCGGGACAGTTAATGAAAAACTGTTTTTT
d_call: NA; clone_size: NA; v_call: TRBV20-1; j_call: TRBJ2-5; cdr3_aa: CSARESGYTQETQYF; cdr3_nt: TGCAGTGCTAGAGAGTCAGGATACACCCAAGAGACCCAGTACTTC
d_call: TRBD2; clone_size: NA; v_call: TRBV20-1; j_call: TRBJ2-3; cdr3_aa: CSASRVSGTDTQYF; cdr3_nt: TGCAGTGCTAGTCGGGTTAGCGGGACAGATACGCAGTATTTT
d_call: TRBD2; clone_size: many; v_call: TRBV3-1; j_call: TRBJ2-2; cdr3_aa: CASSQGLSGRTNTGELFF; cdr3_nt: TGTGCCAGCAGCCAAGGTCTTAGCGGGCGTACGAACACCGGGGAGCTGTTTTTT
d_call: NA; clone_size: NA; v_call: TRBV7-8; j_call: TRBJ1-5; cdr3_aa: CASSFGRGNQPQHF; cdr3_nt: TGTGCCAGCAGCTTCGGAAGAGGCAATCAGCCCCAGCATTTT
d_call: TRBD1; clone_size: many; v_call: TRBV24-1; j_call: TRBJ2-1; cdr3_aa: CATSDHGTGAYNEQFF; cdr3_nt: TGTGCCACCAGTGACCACGGGACAGGGGCCTACAATGAGCAGTTCTTC
d_call: NA; clone_size: many; v_call: TRBV25-1; j_call: TRBJ1-2; cdr3_aa: CASSEYDRPYGYTF; cdr3_nt: TGTGCCAGCAGTGAATACGACAGACCCTATGGCTACACCTTC
d_call: NA; clone_size: NA; v_call: TRBV18; j_call: TRBJ2-1; cdr3_aa: CASSPRAGALNEQFF; cdr3_nt: TGTGCCAGCTCACCACGTGCAGGGGCGCTCAATGAGCAGTTCTTC
d_call: NA; clone_size: few; v_call: TRBV6-5; j_call: TRBJ1-6; cdr3_aa: CASSYSGRVHNSPLHF; cdr3_nt: TGTGCCAGCAGTTACTCCGGCAGGGTCCATAATTCACCCCTCCACTTT
d_call: NA; clone_size: many; v_call: TRBV20-1; j_call: TRBJ1-5; cdr3_aa: CSATKVAGGNQPQHF; cdr3_nt: TGCAGTGCTACCAAGGTCGCAGGGGGCAATCAGCCCCAGCATTTT
d_call: NA; clone_size: NA; v_call: TRBV27; j_call: TRBJ2-6; cdr3_aa: CASSSAQAGANVLTF; cdr3_nt: TGTGCCAGCAGTTCGGCCCAGGCTGGGGCCAACGTCCTGACTTTC
d_call: TRBD1; clone_size: few; v_call: TRBV10-3; j_call: TRBJ2-2; cdr3_aa: CASRTGIGTGELFF; cdr3_nt: TGTGCCTCACGGACAGGGATAGGAACCGGGGAGCTGTTTTTT
d_call: NA; clone_size: many; v_call: TRBV4-3; j_call: TRBJ1-6; cdr3_aa: CASSPHREGSPLHF; cdr3_nt: TGCGCCAGCAGCCCCCACAGGGAGGGTTCACCCCTCCACTTT
d_call: NA; clone_size: NA; v_call: TRBV12-3/TRBV12-4; j_call: TRBJ1-1; cdr3_aa: CASSRGAGNPEAFF; cdr3_nt: TGTGCCAGCAGTAGGGGGGCAGGGAATCCTGAAGCTTTCTTT
d_call: NA; clone_size: many; v_call: TRBV11-2; j_call: TRBJ2-3; cdr3_aa: CASSLVPQGLRNTQYF; cdr3_nt: TGTGCCAGCAGCTTAGTTCCACAGGGCTTACGGAATACGCAGTATTTT
d_call: NA; clone_size: many; v_call: TRBV20-1; j_call: TRBJ2-7; cdr3_aa: CSARVAEYEQYF; cdr3_nt: TGCAGTGCTAGAGTTGCAGAATACGAGCAGTACTTC
d_call: NA; clone_size: NA; v_call: TRBV4-1; j_call: TRBJ1-6; cdr3_aa: CASSPKPTGPNSPLHF; cdr3_nt: TGCGCCAGCAGCCCAAAGCCTACAGGGCCGAATTCACCCCTCCACTTT
d_call: TRBD1; clone_size: NA; v_call: TRBV20-1; j_call: TRBJ1-1; cdr3_aa: CSAQGQGTEAFF; cdr3_nt: TGCAGTGCCCAGGGACAGGGCACTGAAGCTTTCTTT
d_call: TRBD1; clone_size: few; v_call: TRBV5-1; j_call: TRBJ1-4; cdr3_aa: CASSLSGGTEKLFF; cdr3_nt: TGCGCCAGCAGCTTGTCAGGGGGCACTGAAAAACTGTTTTTT
d_call: TRBD2; clone_size: few; v_call: TRBV29-1; j_call: TRBJ2-1; cdr3_aa: CSAKTSGSYEQFF; cdr3_nt: TGCAGCGCTAAGACTAGCGGGAGTTATGAGCAGTTCTTC
d_call: NA; clone_size: many; v_call: TRBV7-2; j_call: TRBJ1-2; cdr3_aa: CASSPRAAFGYGYTF; cdr3_nt: TGTGCCAGCAGCCCTCGGGCCGCGTTTGGATATGGCTACACCTTC
d_call: TRBD2; clone_size: few; v_call: TRBV15; j_call: TRBJ2-3; cdr3_aa: CATSRDQREGYTQYF; cdr3_nt: TGTGCCACCAGCAGAGATCAGCGGGAGGGATATACGCAGTATTTT
d_call: NA; clone_size: many; v_call: TRBV15; j_call: TRBJ2-2; cdr3_aa: CATSRPTKGELFF; cdr3_nt: TGTGCCACCAGCAGACCCACTAAAGGGGAGCTGTTTTTT
d_call: NA; clone_size: many; v_call: TRBV28; j_call: TRBJ1-6; cdr3_aa: CASSLWVAREGSPLHF; cdr3_nt: TGTGCCAGCAGTTTATGGGTGGCCAGGGAGGGTTCACCCCTCCACTTT
d_call: NA; clone_size: NA; v_call: TRBV28; j_call: TRBJ2-7; cdr3_aa: CASSSQGFWTYEQYF; cdr3_nt: TGTGCCAGCAGCTCCCAGGGTTTTTGGACCTACGAGCAGTACTTC
d_call: NA; clone_size: few; v_call: TRBV20-1; j_call: TRBJ2-1; cdr3_aa: CSVLGRRGSYNEQFF; cdr3_nt: TGCAGTGTCCTAGGACGGAGGGGCTCCTACAATGAGCAGTTCTTC
d_call: TRBD1; clone_size: many; v_call: TRBV5-1; j_call: TRBJ1-1; cdr3_aa: CASSRQGVGTEAFF; cdr3_nt: TGCGCCAGCAGCCGACAGGGAGTCGGGACTGAAGCTTTCTTT